Presented here are 23 T cell receptor beta chains from one specimen sequenced in a study of blood T cell repertoires in COVID-19. TCRdb's table, derived via immunoSEQ multiplex PCR, lists solely in-frame clones and lacks some. Among about 140,000 clones listed, about four fifths were seen once. The source material was peripheral blood. These receptor sequences come from a man aged 70 or older who had recovered from COVID-19.

The rearrangement uses TRBV4-1 and TRBJ2-5, with a tentative D call TRBD1 (6 bases). The CDR3 contains 14 residues. Germline V gene data show CDR1 as MGHRA and CDR2 as YSYEKL. V lost 1 base to trimming and J lost 0 bases, with 6 bases between them. CDR3: CASSQGDNQETQYF. The DNA of the CDR3 is TGCGCCAGCAGCCAAGGGGACAACCAAGAGACCCAGTACTTC.

This clone was picked up one time. The V call is TRBV18, the J call TRBJ1-1; no definite D call. Trimming stripped 6 bases from V and 6 bases from J, with 11 bases between. The germline CDR1 and CDR2 sequences are KGHSH and LQKENI. The CDR3 length is 12 residues. CDR3 loop: CASSATRAEAFF. For the CDR3, the DNA is TGTGCCAGCTCTGCGACGAGGGCTGAAGCTTTCTTT.

The rearrangement links TRBV6-2 or TRBV6-3 to TRBJ2-1, with 11 nucleotides matching TRBD2. The CDR3 extends over 18 amino acids. Per the germline V gene, CDR1 is MNHEY and CDR2 is SVGEGT. J gave up 0 bases and V 2 bases, and 6 bases lay outside the gene matches. CDR3 coding DNA: TGTGCCAGCAGTTACCTAGCGGGAGGCACAAGCTCCTACAATGAGCAGTTCTTC. This translates into CASSYLAGGTSSYNEQFF.

This rearrangement joins TRBV29-1 to TRBJ2-1; TRBD2 matches 14 bases. Trimming at V came to 6 bases and at J to 8 bases, leaving 15 bases not matched to a gene. The CDR3 has 17 residues. In germline, CDR1 is SQVTM, CDR2 ANQGSEA. This chain's CDR3 is CSVAGTSGSLRRDEQFF. The CDR3 DNA is TGCAGCGTAGCCGGGACTAGCGGGAGTCTTAGGCGGGATGAGCAGTTCTTC.

The chain is built from TRBV27 and TRBJ2-7, with TRBD1 identical over 10 bases. V dropped 4 bases and J dropped 5; count of bases not matched to a gene: 2. CDR1 and CDR2 from the germline V gene are MNHEY and SMNVEV (reference sequence). This CDR3 region has 13 residues. The CDR3 nucleotides are TGTGCCAGCAGTTACGGGACAGGGGACGAGCAGTACTTC. Residues: CASSYGTGDEQYF.

The chain has TRBV25-1 and TRBJ2-7, with D tentatively TRBD2 (5 bases). Germline loops: CDR1 MGHDK, CDR2 SYGVNS. V lost 10 bases and J lost 6, with 22 bases in between. CDR3 length: 14 residues. Here the CDR3 reads CATRMRVNPCEQYF. The DNA of the CDR3 is TGTGCCACCCGAATGCGGGTTAACCCCTGCGAGCAGTACTTC.

The chain couples TRBV20-1 to TRBJ2-7; no definite D call. The CDR3 extends over 11 amino acids. V was shortened by 0 bases and J by 5 bases, with 5 bases between the two germline ends. CDR1 and CDR2 (germline): DFQATT, SNEGSKA (reference sequence). CDR3 sequence reads: CSARDQNEQYF. The CDR3 region has the DNA TGCAGTGCTAGAGATCAAAACGAGCAGTACTTC.

The V call is TRBV18, the J call TRBJ2-2; 8 bases map to TRBD2. In germline, CDR1 is KGHSH, CDR2 LQKENI. This CDR3 region has 14 residues. Germline trimming cut 5 bases from V and 6 bases from J; bases unmatched to any gene: 5. DNA of the CDR3: TGTGCCAGCTCAAGCGGACTAGCCTCCGGGGAGCTGTTTTTT. Encoded protein: CASSSGLASGELFF.

This clone was seen more than once but under ten times. The rearrangement joins TRBV25-1 to TRBJ1-6; D might be TRBD1 (5 bases). Germline V gene sequence: CDR1 MGHDK, CDR2 SYGVNS. The CDR3 has 15 amino acids. The ends were cut back, 4 bases at V and 9 bases at J, with 16 bases in the middle. This CDR3 is CASSGLDRRGSPLHF. The CDR3 bases are TGTGCCAGCAGTGGACTCGACAGAAGGGGTTCACCCCTCCACTTT.

The chain combines TRBV5-4 with TRBJ2-6; D possibly corresponds to TRBD1 (5 bases). The CDR3 loop spans 15 amino acids. Trimming removed 2 bases from V and 0 bases from J, with 6 bases in between. Per germline, CDR1 SGHNT and CDR2 YYREEE (reference sequence). In nucleotides, the CDR3 is TGTGCCAGCAGCTTACAGGTCTCTGGGGCCAACGTCCTGACTTTC. Amino acid sequence: CASSLQVSGANVLTF.

This clone was seen a few times. A read error may account for a junction end that differs from germline. This sequence joins TRBV16 and TRBJ1-1, with 7 bases aligning to TRBD1. In germline, CDR1 is KGHSY, CDR2 FQNENV. CDR3 length: 12 amino acids. This chain's CDR3 is CASSQSGDSVFF. The CDR3 DNA sequence: TGTGCCAGCAGCCAATCGGGGGACAGCGTCTTTTTT.

The CDR3, as DNA: TGTGCCAGCAGCTTATCGGGAGGGTCCTACGAGCAGTACTTC. Translated: CASSLSGGSYEQYF. The rearrangement links TRBV11-3 to TRBJ2-5, with TRBD2 identical over 8 bases. The J call may be wrong; the DNA end is better matched by TRBJ2-7. CDR3 length: 14 residues. The germline CDR1 and CDR2 sequences are SGHNT and YENEEA.

This clone was observed a few times. This chain joins TRBV19 and TRBJ2-7; TRBD1 might be the D (5 bases). The CDR3 is 14 residues long. V was clipped by 11 bases and J by 3 bases, with 20 bases between them. CDR1 and CDR2 from the germline V gene are LNHDA and SQIVND (reference sequence). The DNA for the CDR3 is TGTGCCTCCGATAGGGGTTCTACCCTCTACGAGCAGTACTTC. This sequence encodes CASDRGSTLYEQYF.

This chain joins TRBV27 and TRBJ2-7; no clear D gene. There are 15 residues in the CDR3. The germline V and J ends were trimmed by 0 bases and 2 bases, with 11 bases remaining between them. Germline CDR1 MNHEY, CDR2 SMNVEV (reference sequence). The CDR3 nucleotides are TGTGCCAGCAGTTTATCACGCGGTCTCCCCTACGAGCAGTACTTC. The encoded protein is CASSLSRGLPYEQYF.

The chain recombines TRBV20-1 with TRBJ2-1, with 12 bases that match TRBD2. Looked up from germline, CDR1 is DFQATT and CDR2 is SNEGSKA (reference sequence). The CDR3 has 15 residues. The J segment lost 10 bases and the V segment lost 3 bases, leaving 10 bases of the junction unmatched. The CDR3 spells CSASEWTSGTGEQFF. CDR3 DNA: TGCAGTGCTAGTGAATGGACTAGCGGGACGGGAGAGCAGTTCTTC.

This clone was seen a few times. J is TRBJ2-2 and V is TRBV5-1, with 13 bases identical to TRBD2. Trimming removed 0 bases from V and 5 bases from J; junction bases left unmatched: 1. The CDR3 has 16 residues. The germline gives CDR1 SGHRS, CDR2 YFSETQ. This chain's CDR3 is CASSLGTSGRTGELFF. In nucleotides, the CDR3 is TGCGCCAGCAGCTTGGGGACTAGCGGGAGAACCGGGGAGCTGTTTTTT.

The chain employs TRBV7-3 and TRBJ2-2, with TRBD1 as a possible D gene (5 bases). Germline lookup yields CDR1 SGHTA and CDR2 FQGTGA. The CDR3 sequence is 13 residues long. V lost 5 bases and J lost 4, with 8 bases in between. CDR3 sequence (DNA): TGTGCCAGCAGCACACAGGCCACCGGGGAGCTGTTTTTT. This sequence encodes CASSTQATGELFF.

The chain has TRBV27 and TRBJ2-7; TRBD1 might be the D (6 bases). The CDR3 contains 14 residues. Germline V gene sequence: CDR1 MNHEY, CDR2 SMNVEV (reference sequence). Trimming stripped 5 bases from V and 1 base from J, with 12 bases between. DNA for the CDR3: TGTGCCAGCAGTCCAGCGACAGGATCCTACGAGCAGTACTTC. Amino acid sequence: CASSPATGSYEQYF.

V usage is TRBV18 and J usage is TRBJ2-5; the match to TRBD1 covers 8 bases. V lost 2 bases, J lost 3 bases, and 5 bases stayed unmatched. From germline, CDR1 is KGHSH and CDR2 LQKENI. The CDR3 sequence is 15 residues long. CDR3: CASSPLGQGEETQYF. Here the CDR3 DNA reads TGTGCCAGCTCACCATTAGGACAGGGCGAAGAGACCCAGTACTTC.

The chain carries TRBV29-1 and TRBJ2-3; no definite D call. The CDR3 length is 12 residues. V lost 3 bases to trimming and J lost 6 bases, with 10 bases between them. Germline-derived CDR1 and CDR2 are SQVTM and ANQGSEA. CDR3 in amino acids: CSVDPTPDTQYF. In DNA form, the CDR3 reads TGCAGCGTTGACCCAACTCCGGATACGCAGTATTTT.

This chain connects TRBV25-1 to TRBJ2-5; 7 nucleotides line up with TRBD1. The junction had 5 bases not matched to a gene; V was cut back by 1 base and J by 0 bases. Germline assignment: CDR1 MGHDK and CDR2 SYGVNS. CDR3 length: 16 residues. The CDR3 region has the DNA TGTGCCAGCAGTGAATGGAGACAGGGAAACCAAGAGACCCAGTACTTC. This sequence encodes CASSEWRQGNQETQYF.

This clone appeared a few times. The chain couples TRBV7-3 to TRBJ2-2; D gene unclear. In germline, CDR1 is SGHTA, CDR2 FQGTGA. The CDR3 is 15 residues long. With 5 bases removed from V and 3 bases from J, the gap between germline ends came to 13 bases. In nucleotides, the CDR3 is TGTGCCAGCAGCCCCCTAGGTAGTTACACCGGGGAGCTGTTTTTT. It codes for CASSPLGSYTGELFF.

The chain employs TRBV5-5 and TRBJ2-5, with TRBD1 matching over 9 bases. Trimming took 5 bases from V and 2 from J; bases not matched to a gene: 7. Germline V gene sequence: CDR1 SGHKS, CDR2 YYEKEE (reference sequence). The CDR3 spans 15 residues. This chain's CDR3 is CASRHGQGLQETQYF. CDR3 in DNA: TGTGCCAGCAGGCATGGACAGGGGTTACAAGAGACCCAGTACTTC.